The 6 T cell receptor beta chains presented below share a single source sample, sequenced in a study of neurological immune-mediated disorders. MiXCR, run by TCRdb on the 5' RACE reads, gives a single entry per CDR3 protein. Here the sample spans fewer than 75,000 distinct CDR3 sequences, 4.5% being singletons. The specimen was PBMCs. All receptors come from a young man with multiple sclerosis.

In this sample, this clonotype turned up many times. The V gene is TRBV9, the J gene TRBJ2-2; D unclear. The ends were cut back, 5 bases at V and 4 bases at J, with 9 bases in the middle. CDR1 and CDR2 from the germline V gene are SGDLS and YYNGEE. This CDR3 comprises 13 residues. The CDR3 nucleotides are TGTGCCAGCAGTGATGGTCGCACCGGGGAGCTGTTTTTT. It encodes CASSDGRTGELFF. Full variable domain (remainder filled in from reference TRBV9 and TRBJ2-2): DSGVTQTPKHLITATGQRVTLRCSPRSGDLSVYWYQQSLDQGLQFLIQYYNGEERAKGNILERFSAQQFPDLHSELNLSSLELGDSALYFCASSDGRTGELFFGEGSRLTVL.

This chain connects TRBV4-2 to TRBJ2-1; the match to TRBD2 covers 10 bases. Trimming cost V 2 bases and J 2 bases; bases outside gene matches: 0. From germline, CDR1 is LGHNA and CDR2 YNFKEQ. The CDR3 sequence is 15 residues long. DNA for the CDR3: TGTGCCAGCAGCCAAAGCGGGGGGGCCTACAATGAGCAGTTCTTC. Its protein is CASSQSGGAYNEQFF.

The J gene is TRBJ1-3, the V gene TRBV4-2; D perhaps matches TRBD1 (5 bases). V was trimmed by 1 base and J by 3 bases, leaving 13 bases between them. This CDR3 contains 16 residues. The germline gives CDR1 LGHNA, CDR2 YNFKEQ. The CDR3 bases are TGTGCCAGCAGCCAAGCTACAAGGGGTTATGGAAACACCATATATTTT. Protein: CASSQATRGYGNTIYF.

At least ten counts were recorded for this clonotype. This chain joins TRBV20-1 and TRBJ1-5, with D tentatively TRBD1 (6 bases). Trimming removed 2 bases at V and 2 bases at J, with 10 bases between. Germline loops: CDR1 DFQATT, CDR2 SNEGSKA (reference sequence). The length of the CDR3 is 14 residues. The DNA for the CDR3 is TGCAGTGCTAGAAGGGGGGCCGGCAATCAGCCCCAGCATTTT. It yields the protein CSARRGAGNQPQHF.

The table lists this clonotype with many counts. The gene calls are TRBV5-1 and TRBJ2-2, with 8 bases lining up with TRBD1. The CDR3 has 15 residues. The trim removed 3 bases at V and 5 bases at J, leaving 6 bases unmatched. Looked up from germline, CDR1 is SGHRS and CDR2 is YFSETQ. The CDR3 is CASSWTGMDTGELFF. In DNA, the CDR3 is TGCGCCAGCAGCTGGACAGGGATGGATACCGGGGAGCTGTTTTTT.

CDR3 residues: CSAGGTVGGYTF. In DNA form, the CDR3 reads TGCAGTGCTGGGGGGACAGTGGGTGGCTACACCTTC. The chain is built from TRBV20-1 and TRBJ1-2; 7 bases align to TRBD1. The CDR3 runs 12 residues. Germline values: CDR1 DFQATT, CDR2 SNEGSKA (reference sequence). J gave up 7 bases and V 5 bases, and 7 bases lay outside the gene matches.